These T cell receptor beta chains were read from a single sample in a study of blood T cell repertoires in COVID-19. TCRdb keeps only in-frame clones here, not all; method: immunoSEQ multiplex PCR. In the table there are 70,000 to 100,000 clones, 90% of which are singletons. The specimen sequenced was peripheral blood. Every receptor here comes from a woman of 80 years or more with active or convalescent COVID-19. Both conserved end residues are part of each CDR3. The D gene is left open where the match is weak. Size values are once, few and many counts, or a class for expanded clones, and some rows have none.

D	V	size	J	length	DNA	CDR3
.	TRBV7-9	.	TRBJ1-5	14	TGTGCCAGCAGCCCTGGGGAGCGCAATCAGCCCCAGCATTTT	CASSPGERNQPQHF
.	TRBV10-2	few	TRBJ1-1	13	TGCGCCAGCAGTCGACAAGGCAGCACTGAAGCTTTCTTT	CASSRQGSTEAFF
.	TRBV7-2	.	TRBJ1-1	15	TGTGCCAGCAGCTTAGGCCCGGGAAAGCAACTGCAAGCTTTCTTT	CASSLGPGKQLQAFF
TRBD1	TRBV27	.	TRBJ2-7	16	TGTGCCAGCAGGCAGGGCCGGGACAGGGGACGGGTCGAGCAGTACTTC	CASRQGRDRGRVEQYF
.	TRBV5-1	.	TRBJ2-3	14	TGCGCCAGCAGCTTGGGCACAGTCACAGATACGCAGTATTTT	CASSLGTVTDTQYF
TRBD2	TRBV7-2	.	TRBJ2-2	18	TGTGCCAGCAGCTTCACGGGGACTAGCGGACCGAACACCGGGGAGCTGTTTTTT	CASSFTGTSGPNTGELFF
TRBD2	TRBV13	.	TRBJ2-7	15	TGTGCCAGCAGCTTCGCTAGCGGGACCCTCTACGAGCAGTACTTC	CASSFASGTLYEQYF
.	TRBV28	once	TRBJ1-2	12	TGTGCCAGCAGTCTCCGACAGTATGGCTACACCTTC	CASSLRQYGYTF
.	TRBV5-4	once	TRBJ1-1	14	TGTGCCAGCAGCGCCAGACTTTCGAACACTGAAGCTTTCTTT	CASSARLSNTEAFF
.	TRBV2	.	TRBJ1-1	12	TGTGCCAGCAGGGGACAGAACACTGAAGCTTTCTTT	CASRGQNTEAFF
.	TRBV30	.	TRBJ1-1	12	TGTGCCTGGAGTCACAGGAACACTGAAGCTTTCTTT	CAWSHRNTEAFF